These T cell receptor beta chains were read from a single sample in a study of blood T cell repertoires in COVID-19. Here immunoSEQ multiplex PCR was the method, and the copy in TCRdb shows in-frame clones only, minus some. The table has 97,000 or so clones, more than 75% seen once; the top ten hold more than 15%. The specimen was peripheral blood. The receptors here all came from a man older than 75 with acute or convalescent COVID-19. Each CDR3 is given with its conserved first and last residue.

TRBV5-1,CASSLGAGPSYNEQFF
TRBV19,CASISGRQIYNEQFF
TRBV7-8,CASSLLGMQGRQPQHF
TRBV27,CASSPSGLAGDEQYF
TRBV18,CASSPRGNTNEKLFF
TRBV6-5,CASSSGGGQKAFF
TRBV11-2,CASSLGGGAFSYNEQFF
TRBV5-1,CASSLENRVRNYGYTF
TRBV30,CAWYTGNGYTF
TRBV9,CASSLGTGDGYTF
TRBV29-1,CSGGSGQGASGYTF
TRBV7-2,CASSAGGSSGNTIYF
TRBV7-2,CASSSLAGGKYNEQFF
TRBV18,CASSLSTSGNADTQYF
TRBV5-4,CASSLDPAGTEAFF
TRBV19,CASSIYGTGDGYTF
TRBV24-1,CATSDGHHSGYGYTF
TRBV14,CASSQGLAIFNEQFF